Listed below are T cell receptor beta chains from one sample, sequenced in a study of blood T cells in healthy people across ages. TCRdb independently ran MiXCR on the 5' RACE reads; one entry per CDR3 protein. This sample has approximately 680,000 distinct CDR3 sequences; about 30% occur once, and the top ten carry 15%. Material for sequencing was blood. All receptors come from an elderly woman in good health. Both conserved end residues are part of each CDR3. The D gene is left open where the match is weak. The size field is filled for only some rows; it gives once, few, many or a size class.

cdr3_nt cdr3_aa d_call clone_size j_call v_call
TGCAGTGCTAGACCTCTTAGACTAGCGGGTATAAATGAGCAGTTCTTC CSARPLRLAGINEQFF TRBD2 - TRBJ2-1 TRBV20-1
TGCAGTGCTGTCCCTAGCGGGGGGGCGTTAGAGCAGTTCTTC CSAVPSGGALEQFF TRBD2 - TRBJ2-1 TRBV20-1
TGTGCCAGCAGCTTGGGAGCGGGAGGGTCCAACGAGCAGTACTTC CASSLGAGGSNEQYF TRBD2 - TRBJ2-7 TRBV5-6
TGTGCCAGCAGCTTAACAGGGTACCAAGAGACCCAGTACTTC CASSLTGYQETQYF - many TRBJ2-5 TRBV7-9
TGTGCCAGCAGCCCCTCACGGGGGAGCTCCTACGAGCAGTACTTC CASSPSRGSSYEQYF - - TRBJ2-7 TRBV11-3
TGTGCCAGCAGCTTGGGACTAGCGGGGGGGTGGGCAGATACGCAGTATTTT CASSLGLAGGWADTQYF TRBD2 - TRBJ2-3 TRBV7-6
TGTGCCAGCAGCGTAGAACATGGGCAGCCCCGGCATTTT CASSVEHGQPRHF - - TRBJ1-5 TRBV9
TGTGCCAGCAGCAGACGGGACTCCGGGGCCAACGTCCGGACTTTC CASSRRDSGANVRTF - few TRBJ2-6 TRBV28
TGCAGTGCTAGCTGGCGGGGGGGGGCAGATACGCAGTATTTT CSASWRGGADTQYF TRBD2 few TRBJ2-3 TRBV20-1
TGCAGTGCTAGAGATAAAACGGCTGGGGCCTATAGCAATCAGCCCCAGCATTTT CSARDKTAGAYSNQPQHF - - TRBJ1-5 TRBV20-1
TGTGCCAGCAGTGCTGACACAGGGGGGGTTCAGCCCCAGCATTTT CASSADTGGVQPQHF TRBD1 - TRBJ1-5 TRBV6-1
TGTGCCAGCAGCCAAGTTAATCCCGGGAGGGGCTCCCAGCAGTACTTC CASSQVNPGRGSQQYF TRBD2 - TRBJ2-7 TRBV4-2
TGTGCCAGCTCACGCCGGGAGGCGGGGCTACAAGAGACCCAGTACTTC CASSRREAGLQETQYF TRBD2 - TRBJ2-5 TRBV18
TGTGCCTGCAGCCCACACAGCGACACCGGGGAGCTGTTTTTT CACSPHSDTGELFF - - TRBJ2-2 TRBV7-3
TGCAGTGCGAGGACAGGACCTAACTATGGCTACACCTTC CSARTGPNYGYTF TRBD1 few TRBJ1-2 TRBV20-1
TGTGCCAGCAGCCAAGATAGGCCCAAAAAGTCGGAGCAGTACTTC CASSQDRPKKSEQYF - many TRBJ2-7 TRBV3-1
TGCGCCAGCAGCCAACCAGGCCAGTTCCAAGAGACCCAGTACTTC CASSQPGQFQETQYF - many TRBJ2-5 TRBV4-1
TGTGCCAGCAGCAAAGGAGCCTATTCACCCCTCCACTTT CASSKGAYSPLHF - - TRBJ1-6 TRBV21-1
TGCAGTGCTACCAACCCTAGCGAGATCACAGCTGCGCAGTATTTT CSATNPSEITAAQYF - - TRBJ2-3 TRBV20-1
TGCAGTGCTGGGGTGCCAGCTGGAAACACCATATATTTT CSAGVPAGNTIYF - - TRBJ1-3 TRBV20-1
TGTGCCATCAGTGAGTCTCTAATGGGGGGCAACTATGGCTACACCTTC CAISESLMGGNYGYTF - many TRBJ1-2 TRBV10-3
TGTGCCAGCAGCCCAGACGTCACAGTGAACACTGAAGCTTTCTTT CASSPDVTVNTEAFF - few TRBJ1-1 TRBV7-9
TGTGCCAGCAGCTTAGTTATAGCGGGGGTCTTGTATTTT CASSLVIAGVLYF TRBD2 once TRBJ2-3 TRBV7-9
TGCAGCGTTGAAGTGGGGACCTATGGCTACACCTTC CSVEVGTYGYTF - many TRBJ1-2 TRBV29-1
TGTGCCAGCAGCCCCACGGCGGGGAGCACAGATACGCAGTATTTT CASSPTAGSTDTQYF - once TRBJ2-3 TRBV7-9
TGTGCCAGCAGGGAGGCGAAGGGGAATTCACCCCTCCACTTT CASREAKGNSPLHF - - TRBJ1-6 TRBV2
TGTGCCAGCAGCTTAGTCCTAGTGGGGCTCACAGATACGCAGTATTTT CASSLVLVGLTDTQYF - - TRBJ2-3 TRBV7-2
TGTGCCAGCAGCGGGGGGGACAGCCCAAACATTCAGTACTTC CASSGGDSPNIQYF - - TRBJ2-4 TRBV7-2
TGTGCCAGCAGCGTCGGCTCTAGCGGCCACGAGCAGTACTTC CASSVGSSGHEQYF TRBD2 many TRBJ2-7 TRBV9
TGTGCCAGCAGTGAATCGCTAGGGCTCGGGTATGGCTACACCTTC CASSESLGLGYGYTF - many TRBJ1-2 TRBV25-1
TGTGCCAGCAGCTTAGGACAGGGGAGTAATGGCTACACCTTC CASSLGQGSNGYTF TRBD1 - TRBJ1-2 TRBV7-2
TGTGCCAGCAGTGAAATTGGACCGCACTACGAGCAGTACTTC CASSEIGPHYEQYF - many TRBJ2-7 TRBV6-1
TGTGCCAGCAGCCCCGGACTAGAGGCGCAGTATTTT CASSPGLEAQYF TRBD2 many TRBJ2-3 TRBV7-2
TGTGCCAGCAGCCCGCGGGACAGGGGGTCCACAGATACGCAGTATTTT CASSPRDRGSTDTQYF TRBD1 many TRBJ2-3 TRBV7-8
TGCGCCAGCAGCTTGGAGGGACCGAACACTGAAGCTTTCTTT CASSLEGPNTEAFF - - TRBJ1-1 TRBV5-1
TGTGCCTGGGCCAGGGGCACTAGCACAGATACGCAGTATTTT CAWARGTSTDTQYF - - TRBJ2-3 TRBV30
TGCAGTGCTAGGGGGGGTAAAGCGAATCAGCCCCAGCATTTT CSARGGKANQPQHF - few TRBJ1-5 TRBV20-1
TGTGCCAGCAGCCCCTACAGGGGGTTCACAGATACGCAGTATTTT CASSPYRGFTDTQYF TRBD1 many TRBJ2-3 TRBV7-9
TGTGCCAGCAGCAGCGGGCCAAAGATTAGCGCCAAAAACATTCAGTACTTC CASSSGPKISAKNIQYF - - TRBJ2-4 TRBV7-2
TGTGCCAGCGGAAACTTAGATAATTCACCCCTCCACTTT CASGNLDNSPLHF - few TRBJ1-6 TRBV27
TGTGCCAGCTCATCAACGAAACAGGGGACACGCTACACCTTC CASSSTKQGTRYTF TRBD1 - TRBJ1-2 TRBV18
TGTGCCAGCAGGGAATGGGCGCCGAACACCGGGGAGCTGTTTTTT CASREWAPNTGELFF - - TRBJ2-2 TRBV6-6
TGCAGCTTCGAAGGGGGAAATGAGCAGTTCTTC CSFEGGNEQFF - many TRBJ2-1 TRBV29-1
TGTGCCACCTGGCAGCCGAGCCTAGCCAAAAACATTCAGTACTTC CATWQPSLAKNIQYF - - TRBJ2-4 TRBV15
TGTGCCAGCAGCCGCAGCGGGGGGAGCTCCTACAATGAGCAGTTCTTC CASSRSGGSSYNEQFF TRBD2 many TRBJ2-1 TRBV3-1
TGTGCCAGCAGGGCAAGCCGGGACTCACAATGGTACTTC CASRASRDSQWYF - - TRBJ2-7 TRBV2
TGTGCCATCTCGTGGGGAGAGACCCAGTACTTC CAISWGETQYF - many TRBJ2-5 TRBV10-3
TGCAGTGCTAGAGCAATGGGAGAGACCCAGTACTTC CSARAMGETQYF - many TRBJ2-5 TRBV20-1
TGCAGCGTCGGGCCACGTATAACGAACACTGAAGCTTTCTTT CSVGPRITNTEAFF - - TRBJ1-1 TRBV29-1
TGTGCCAGCAGCCCAATGGCCGGTGGGACCTACAATGAGCAGTTCTTC CASSPMAGGTYNEQFF - - TRBJ2-1 TRBV5-6
TGTGCCTGGAGTGTAGTCGGGGGGGACATTCAGTACTTC CAWSVVGGDIQYF TRBD2 many TRBJ2-4 TRBV30
TGTGCCAGCAGCCTCAACAGGGGACGTGGCTACACCTTC CASSLNRGRGYTF TRBD1 - TRBJ1-2 TRBV5-6
TGTGCCAGCAGTCCTCAGGGGCCGACCTACGAGCAGTACTTC CASSPQGPTYEQYF - - TRBJ2-7 TRBV27
TGTGCCAGCACCGACAGGGGGACCATGAACACTGAAGCTTTCTTT CASTDRGTMNTEAFF TRBD1 - TRBJ1-1 TRBV6-2/TRBV6-3
TGCAGCGTTGTCAGGGGCGCGTGGGAGCAGTACTTC CSVVRGAWEQYF - - TRBJ2-5 TRBV29-1
TGTGCCAGCAGCTTAAAGAGGGGGGTCAGCACAGATACGCAGTATTTT CASSLKRGVSTDTQYF - few TRBJ2-3 TRBV7-9
TGCAGCGTCCAAGAAACAGGGGCCCAGGGGAATGAGCAGTTCTTC CSVQETGAQGNEQFF TRBD1 many TRBJ2-1 TRBV29-1
TGTGCCAGCAGTGAACGGGGGGAGGTCGACTATGGCTACACCTTC CASSERGEVDYGYTF - many TRBJ1-2 TRBV2
TGTGCCATCAGTGAAAAGATCGGGACTAATGAAAAACTGTTTTTT CAISEKIGTNEKLFF - - TRBJ1-4 TRBV10-3
TGTGCCAGCAGTCAGTTTGAGGGACAGGCCTACTACGAGCAGTACTTC CASSQFEGQAYYEQYF TRBD1 - TRBJ2-7 TRBV28